This TCR beta chain was obtained from a study of regulatory T cells in long-lasting Graves disease. This clonotype was detected ten times or more. The antigen remains unidentified. Study-wide results and limits: Persistent patients shared more public clonotypes (2,741) than newly diagnosed patients (966).

The time point: persistent/refractory GD, antithyroid drugs over 5 years with positive TRAb. Construction of the TCR library relied on RNA isolated from PBMCs. Those enrolled as patients came out of an endocrinology department in Xi'an, China. HTBI primers from iRepertoire and Arm-PCR of CDR3 regions yielded the TCR beta libraries. TCRdb fed the multiplex PCR reads into MiXCR, producing one record per CDR3 protein. The sample contains about 660,000 distinct CDR3 sequences, 25% to 35% of which appear only once. The source of this sequence is a female donor with Graves disease. Sample: peripheral blood mononuclear cells (PBMCs), taken when the disease was refractory, from a patient treated with antithyroid drugs.

CDR3 sequence: CASSDHYGYTF. The CDR3 DNA is TGTGCCAGCAGTGACCACTATGGCTACACCTTC. V and J are TRBV28 and TRBJ1-2; D gene unclear. V gave up 5 bases and J gave up 3 bases, with 4 bases separating them. CDR3 length equals 11 residues. Per germline, CDR1 MDHEN and CDR2 SYDVKM.